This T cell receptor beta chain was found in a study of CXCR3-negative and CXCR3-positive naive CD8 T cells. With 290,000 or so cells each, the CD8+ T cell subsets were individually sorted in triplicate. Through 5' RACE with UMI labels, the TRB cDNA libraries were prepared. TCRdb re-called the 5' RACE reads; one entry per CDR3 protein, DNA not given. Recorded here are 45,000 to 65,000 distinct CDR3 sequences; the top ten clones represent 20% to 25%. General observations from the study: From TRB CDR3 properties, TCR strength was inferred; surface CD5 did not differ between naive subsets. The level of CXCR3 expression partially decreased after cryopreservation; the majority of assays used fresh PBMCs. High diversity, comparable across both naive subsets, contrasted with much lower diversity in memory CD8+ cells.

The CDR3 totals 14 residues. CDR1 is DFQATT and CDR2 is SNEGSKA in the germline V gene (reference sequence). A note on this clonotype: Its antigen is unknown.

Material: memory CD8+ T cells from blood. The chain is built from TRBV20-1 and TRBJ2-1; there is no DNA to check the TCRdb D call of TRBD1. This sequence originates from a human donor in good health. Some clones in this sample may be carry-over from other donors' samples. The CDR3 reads CSAMPLGSYNEQFF.